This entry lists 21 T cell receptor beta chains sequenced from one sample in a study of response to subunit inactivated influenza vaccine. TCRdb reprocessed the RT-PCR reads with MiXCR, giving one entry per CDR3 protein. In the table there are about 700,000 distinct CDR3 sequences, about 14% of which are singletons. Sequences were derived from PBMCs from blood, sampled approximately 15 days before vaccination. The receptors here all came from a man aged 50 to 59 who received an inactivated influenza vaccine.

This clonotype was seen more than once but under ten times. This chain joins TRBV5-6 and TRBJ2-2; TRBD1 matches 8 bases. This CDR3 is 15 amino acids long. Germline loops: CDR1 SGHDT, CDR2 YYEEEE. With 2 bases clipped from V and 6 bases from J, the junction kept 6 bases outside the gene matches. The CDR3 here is CASSFQGAWAGELFF. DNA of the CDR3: TGTGCCAGCAGCTTTCAGGGGGCGTGGGCCGGGGAGCTGTTTTTT.

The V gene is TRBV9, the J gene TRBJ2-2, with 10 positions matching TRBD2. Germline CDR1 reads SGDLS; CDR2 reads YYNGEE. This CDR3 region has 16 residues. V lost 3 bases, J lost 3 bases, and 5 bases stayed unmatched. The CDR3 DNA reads TGTGCCAGCAGCGGAATAGCGGGAGGCTACACCGGGGAGCTGTTTTTT. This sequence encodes CASSGIAGGYTGELFF.

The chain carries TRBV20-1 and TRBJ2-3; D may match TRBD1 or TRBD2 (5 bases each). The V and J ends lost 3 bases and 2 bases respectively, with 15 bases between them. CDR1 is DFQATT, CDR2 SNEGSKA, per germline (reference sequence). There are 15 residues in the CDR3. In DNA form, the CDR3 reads TGCAGTGCTAGGGGGGTTGGACCTGACACAGATACGCAGTATTTT. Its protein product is CSARGVGPDTDTQYF.

The CDR3, as DNA: TGTGCCAGCGTCTGGACAGGGGGGAAAGATACGCAGTATTTT. This gives the protein CASVWTGGKDTQYF. This chain uses TRBV6-1 with TRBJ2-3; 10 bases agree with TRBD1. CDR1 is MNHNS, CDR2 SASEGT, per germline. This CDR3 region has 14 residues. J was trimmed by 5 bases and V by 8 bases; bases with no gene match: 7.

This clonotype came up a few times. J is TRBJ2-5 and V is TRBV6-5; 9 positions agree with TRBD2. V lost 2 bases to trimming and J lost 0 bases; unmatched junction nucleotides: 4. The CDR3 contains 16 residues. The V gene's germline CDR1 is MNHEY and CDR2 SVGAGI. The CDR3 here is CASSYDASGDQETQYF. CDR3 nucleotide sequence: TGTGCCAGCAGTTACGATGCTAGCGGGGACCAAGAGACCCAGTACTTC.

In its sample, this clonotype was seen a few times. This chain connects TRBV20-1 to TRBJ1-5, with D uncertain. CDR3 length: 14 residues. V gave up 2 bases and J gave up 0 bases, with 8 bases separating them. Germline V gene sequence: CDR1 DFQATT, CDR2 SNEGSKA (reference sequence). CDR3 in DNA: TGCAGTGCTAGATCGCTTGCTAGCAATCAGCCCCAGCATTTT. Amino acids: CSARSLASNQPQHF.

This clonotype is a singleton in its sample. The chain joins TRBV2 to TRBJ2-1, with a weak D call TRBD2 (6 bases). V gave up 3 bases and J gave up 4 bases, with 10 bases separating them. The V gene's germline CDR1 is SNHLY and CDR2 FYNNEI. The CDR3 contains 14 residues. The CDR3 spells CASSDRRGYNEQFF. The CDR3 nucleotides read TGTGCCAGCAGTGATCGGCGGGGTTACAATGAGCAGTTCTTC.

As DNA, the CDR3 is TGTGCCAGCAGCTTAGGGACAGGGGGCAAGAATGAGCAGTTCTTC. Translated, it gives CASSLGTGGKNEQFF. The chain couples TRBV7-7 to TRBJ2-1; TRBD1 matches at 11 bases. The CDR3 contains 15 residues. Germline loops: CDR1 SSHAT, CDR2 FNYEAQ (reference sequence). With 1 base clipped from V and 7 bases from J, the junction kept 3 bases outside the gene matches. Filled out from reference TRBV7-7 and TRBJ2-1, the complete variable domain reads GAGVSQSPRYKVTKRGQDVTLRCDPISSHATLYWYQQALGQGPEFLTYFNYEAQPDKSGLPSDRFSAERPEGSISTLTIQRTEQRDSAMYRCASSLGTGGKNEQFFGPGTRLTVL.

The CDR3 region is CASSLAGARGRETQYF. The CDR3 coding sequence is TGTGCCAGCAGCTTAGCGGGGGCCAGGGGGCGAGAGACCCAGTACTTC. The chain combines TRBV7-9 with TRBJ2-5; 8 nucleotides agree with TRBD1. CDR1 and CDR2 (germline): SEHNR, FQNEAQ (reference sequence). The CDR3 loop spans 16 amino acids. The V and J ends lost 0 bases and 4 bases, in that order; junction bases with no gene match: 7.

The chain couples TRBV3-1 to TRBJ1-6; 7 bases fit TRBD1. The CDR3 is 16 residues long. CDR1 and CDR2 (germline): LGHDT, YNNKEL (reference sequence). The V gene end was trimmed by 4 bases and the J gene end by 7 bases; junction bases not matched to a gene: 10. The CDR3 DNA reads TGTGCCAGCAGCCCTATTTTGGACAGGAGAAATTCACCCCTCCACTTT. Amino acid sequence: CASSPILDRRNSPLHF.

This chain's CDR3 is CASSEPGESTDTQYF. CDR3 DNA sequence: TGCGCCAGCAGTGAGCCGGGGGAAAGCACAGATACGCAGTATTTT. This chain uses TRBV10-1 with TRBJ2-3; perhaps TRBD2 as D (6 bases). The length of the CDR3 is 15 residues. The germline CDR1 and CDR2 sequences are WNHNN and SYGVQD (reference sequence). V lost 2 bases to trimming and J lost 0 bases, with 9 bases between them.

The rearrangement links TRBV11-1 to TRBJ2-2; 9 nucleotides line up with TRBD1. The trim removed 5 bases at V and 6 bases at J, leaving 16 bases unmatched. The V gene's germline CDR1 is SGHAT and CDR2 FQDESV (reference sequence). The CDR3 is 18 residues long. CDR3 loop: CASSHLIRDREAAGELFF. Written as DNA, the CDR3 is TGTGCCAGCAGCCACCTTATCCGGGACAGGGAGGCCGCCGGGGAGCTGTTTTTT.

CDR3: CASSEYFRSTDTQYF. As DNA, the CDR3 is TGTGCCAGCAGTGAATACTTCCGTAGCACAGATACGCAGTATTTT. The chain links TRBV6-1 to TRBJ2-3; unclear D gene. This CDR3 contains 15 residues. Germline assignment: CDR1 MNHNS and CDR2 SASEGT. The V gene lost 2 bases and the J gene lost 0 bases, with 9 bases spanning the gap.

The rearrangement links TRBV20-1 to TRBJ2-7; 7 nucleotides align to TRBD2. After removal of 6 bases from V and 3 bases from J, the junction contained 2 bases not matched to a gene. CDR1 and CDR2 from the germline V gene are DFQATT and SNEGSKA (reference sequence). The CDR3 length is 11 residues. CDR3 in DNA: TGCAGTGCCTGGGGGGGCTACGAGCAGTACTTC. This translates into CSAWGGYEQYF.

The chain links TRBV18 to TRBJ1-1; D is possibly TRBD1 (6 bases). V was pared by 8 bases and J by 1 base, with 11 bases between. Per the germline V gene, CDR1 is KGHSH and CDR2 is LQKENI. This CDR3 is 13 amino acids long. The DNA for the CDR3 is TGTGCCAGCCGAGAACAGGGGAACACTGAAGCTTTCTTT. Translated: CASREQGNTEAFF.

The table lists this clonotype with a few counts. Here the CDR3 reads CATSEDGQGSQPQHF. CDR3 DNA sequence: TGTGCCACCAGTGAGGACGGACAGGGGAGTCAGCCCCAGCATTTT. The J gene is TRBJ1-5, the V gene TRBV24-1; 9 bases map to TRBD1. Germline-derived CDR1 and CDR2 are KGHDR and SFDVKD. CDR3 length: 15 residues. V trimming: 4 bases; J trimming: 6 bases; junction bases outside the gene matches: 6.

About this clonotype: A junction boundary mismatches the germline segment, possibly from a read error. The CDR3 DNA follows: TGCAGTGCTACCTATCTAAGTGGACTGCGGGTCTTC. It is translated as CSATYLSGLRVF. This chain links TRBV20-1 with TRBJ2-5; D may be TRBD2 (5 bases). The CDR3 sequence is 12 residues long. CDR1 is DFQATT, CDR2 SNEGSKA, per germline (reference sequence).

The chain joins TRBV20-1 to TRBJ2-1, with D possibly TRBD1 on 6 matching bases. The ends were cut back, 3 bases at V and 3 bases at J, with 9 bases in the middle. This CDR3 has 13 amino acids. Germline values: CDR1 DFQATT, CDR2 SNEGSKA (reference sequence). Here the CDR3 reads CSARKDSYNEQFF. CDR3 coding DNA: TGCAGTGCTAGGAAGGACAGCTACAATGAGCAGTTCTTC.

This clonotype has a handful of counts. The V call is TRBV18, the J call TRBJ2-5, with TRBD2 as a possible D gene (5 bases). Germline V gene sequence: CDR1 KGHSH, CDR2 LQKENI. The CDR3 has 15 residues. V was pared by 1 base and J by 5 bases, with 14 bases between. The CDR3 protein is CASSPRGSVEETQYF. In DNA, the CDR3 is TGTGCCAGCTCACCACGAGGGAGCGTCGAGGAGACCCAGTACTTC.

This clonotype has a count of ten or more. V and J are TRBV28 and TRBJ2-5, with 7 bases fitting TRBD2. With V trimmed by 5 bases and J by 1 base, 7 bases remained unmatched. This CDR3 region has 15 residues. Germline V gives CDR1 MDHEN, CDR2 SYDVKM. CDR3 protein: CASSPLRTSQETQYF. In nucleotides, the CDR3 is TGTGCCAGCAGTCCACTCCGGACTAGCCAAGAGACCCAGTACTTC.

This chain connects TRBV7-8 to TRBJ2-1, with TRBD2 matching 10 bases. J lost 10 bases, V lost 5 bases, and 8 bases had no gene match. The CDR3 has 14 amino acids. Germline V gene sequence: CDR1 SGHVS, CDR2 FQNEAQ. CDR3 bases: TGTGCCAGCAGCATGGGGGCTAGCGGGGGAGAGCAGTTCTTC. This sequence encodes CASSMGASGGEQFF. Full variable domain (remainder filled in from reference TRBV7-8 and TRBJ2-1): GAGVSQSPRYKVAKRGQDVALRCDPISGHVSLFWYQQALGQGPEFLTYFQNEAQLDKSGLPSDRFFAERPEGSVSTLKIQRTQQEDSAVYLCASSMGASGGEQFFGPGTRLTVL.